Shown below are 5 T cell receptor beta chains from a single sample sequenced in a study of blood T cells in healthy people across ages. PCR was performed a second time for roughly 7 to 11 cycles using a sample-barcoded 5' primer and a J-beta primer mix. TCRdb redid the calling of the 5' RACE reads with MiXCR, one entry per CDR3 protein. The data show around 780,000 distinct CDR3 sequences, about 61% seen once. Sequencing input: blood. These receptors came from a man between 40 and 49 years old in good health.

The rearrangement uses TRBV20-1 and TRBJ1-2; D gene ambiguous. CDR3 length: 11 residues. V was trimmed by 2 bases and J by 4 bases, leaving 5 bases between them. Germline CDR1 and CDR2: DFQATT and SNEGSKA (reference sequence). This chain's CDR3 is CSARSGYGYTF. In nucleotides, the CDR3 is TGCAGTGCTAGAAGCGGCTATGGCTACACCTTC.

This chain's CDR3 is CASSKRDRFLEHF. CDR3 in DNA: TGTGCCAGCAGCAAACGGGACAGGTTTCTCGAGCATTTT. The V and J genes are TRBV28 and TRBJ1-5; 8 bases fit TRBD1. This CDR3 spans 13 amino acids. The junction had 12 bases not matched to a gene; V was cut back by 6 bases and J by 14 bases. Germline CDR1 reads MDHEN; CDR2 reads SYDVKM.

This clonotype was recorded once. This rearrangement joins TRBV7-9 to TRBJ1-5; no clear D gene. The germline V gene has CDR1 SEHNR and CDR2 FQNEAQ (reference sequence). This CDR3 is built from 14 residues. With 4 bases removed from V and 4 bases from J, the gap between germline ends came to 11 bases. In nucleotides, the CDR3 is TGTGCCAGCAGCTCTCCGGGATTAAATCAGCCCCAGCATTTT. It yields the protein CASSSPGLNQPQHF.

The CDR3 nucleotides read TGTGCCACTAGTAGCTCCTACAATGAGCAGTTCTTC. Its translation: CATSSSYNEQFF. The chain is built from TRBV24-1 and TRBJ2-1; D ambiguous. CDR1 is KGHDR, CDR2 SFDVKD, per germline. The CDR3 is made up of 12 amino acids. V lost 10 bases to trimming and J lost 0 bases, with 6 bases between them.

CDR3 sequence reads: CKAGTSGRASSTDTQYF. The CDR3 DNA reads TGCAAAGCCGGGACTAGCGGGAGGGCCTCTAGCACAGATACGCAGTATTTT. J is TRBJ2-3 and V is TRBV20-1; the match to TRBD2 covers 16 bases. The CDR3 runs 17 residues. Per germline, CDR1 DFQATT and CDR2 SNEGSKA (reference sequence).